This T cell receptor beta chain originates from a study of cytotoxic CD8 clonotypes in ibrutinib-treated CLL. Findings and limits, study-wide: The study sampled sustained-remission and progressing patients at different times. Exceeding age-matched healthy donors, baseline clonality also tracked the counts of circulating CD8+ T cells.

Produced via immunoSEQ multiplex PCR; TCRdb's table is partial and in-frame only. The sample has about 200,000 clones; around 70% are singletons. The trim removed 8 bases at V and 2 bases at J, leaving 8 bases unmatched. In germline, CDR1 is SQVTM, CDR2 ANQGSEA. The CDR3 length is 14 residues. Comments on this clone: The target antigen is unknown.

Material: PBMCs, obtained after 12 months of ibrutinib treatment. The TCR was taken from a human donor with chronic lymphocytic leukemia. This chain joins TRBV29-1 and TRBJ2-3; TRBD1 matches at 9 bases. CDR3 in amino acids: CSSSGTGPTDTQYF. The CDR3 DNA follows: TGCAGCTCCTCCGGGACAGGGCCCACAGATACGCAGTATTTT.